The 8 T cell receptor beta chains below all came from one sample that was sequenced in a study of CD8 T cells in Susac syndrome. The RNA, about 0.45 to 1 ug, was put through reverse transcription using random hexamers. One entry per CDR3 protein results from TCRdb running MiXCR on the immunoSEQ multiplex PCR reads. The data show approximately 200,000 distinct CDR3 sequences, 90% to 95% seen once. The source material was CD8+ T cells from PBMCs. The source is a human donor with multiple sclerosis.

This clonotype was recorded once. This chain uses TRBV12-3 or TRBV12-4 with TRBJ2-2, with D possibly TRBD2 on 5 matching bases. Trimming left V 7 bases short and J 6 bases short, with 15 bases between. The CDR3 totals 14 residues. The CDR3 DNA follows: TGTGCCAGCACCCAACTAGGATCGGCCGGGGAGCTGTTTTTT. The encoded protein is CASTQLGSAGELFF.

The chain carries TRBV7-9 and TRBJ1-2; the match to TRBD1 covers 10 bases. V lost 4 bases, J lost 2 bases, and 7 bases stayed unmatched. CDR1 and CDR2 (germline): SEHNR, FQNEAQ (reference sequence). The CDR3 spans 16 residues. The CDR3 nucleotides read TGTGCCAGCAGCTGGGCGGGACAGGGGTTGAACTATGGCTACACCTTC. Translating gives CASSWAGQGLNYGYTF.

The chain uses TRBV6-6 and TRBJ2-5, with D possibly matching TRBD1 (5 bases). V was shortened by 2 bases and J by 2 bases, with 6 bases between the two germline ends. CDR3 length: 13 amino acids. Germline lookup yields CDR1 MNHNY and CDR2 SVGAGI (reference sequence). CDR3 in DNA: TGTGCCAGCAGTTACGACAGACAAGAGACCCAGTACTTC. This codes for CASSYDRQETQYF.

CDR3 region: CASSLRQDSSYEQYF. The CDR3 DNA sequence: TGTGCCAGCAGCTTACGGCAAGATAGCTCCTACGAGCAGTACTTC. The gene calls are TRBV13 and TRBJ2-7; D remains ambiguous. This CDR3 is built from 15 residues. The V end was cut by 2 bases, the J end by 0 bases, with 11 bases between. Germline V gene data show CDR1 as PRHDT and CDR2 as FYEKMQ (reference sequence).

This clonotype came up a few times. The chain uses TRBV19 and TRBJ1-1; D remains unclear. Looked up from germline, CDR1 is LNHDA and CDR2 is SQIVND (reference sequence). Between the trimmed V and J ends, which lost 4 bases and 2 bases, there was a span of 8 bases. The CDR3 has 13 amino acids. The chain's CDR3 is CASSRSENTEAFF. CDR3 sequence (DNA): TGTGCCAGTAGTAGGTCCGAAAACACTGAAGCTTTCTTT.

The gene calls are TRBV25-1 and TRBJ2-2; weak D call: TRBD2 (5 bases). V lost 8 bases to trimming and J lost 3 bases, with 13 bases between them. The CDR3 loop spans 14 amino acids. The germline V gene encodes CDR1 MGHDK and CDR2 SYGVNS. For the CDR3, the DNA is TGTGCCAGCGGTCGTCATAGCGACACCGGGGAGCTGTTTTTT. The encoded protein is CASGRHSDTGELFF.

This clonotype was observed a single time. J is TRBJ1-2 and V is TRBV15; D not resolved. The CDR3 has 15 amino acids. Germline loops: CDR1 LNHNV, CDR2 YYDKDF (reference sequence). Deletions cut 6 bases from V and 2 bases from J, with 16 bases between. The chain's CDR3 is CATRPSLMVNYGYTF. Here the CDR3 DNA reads TGTGCCACCAGACCAAGTTTAATGGTCAACTATGGCTACACCTTC.

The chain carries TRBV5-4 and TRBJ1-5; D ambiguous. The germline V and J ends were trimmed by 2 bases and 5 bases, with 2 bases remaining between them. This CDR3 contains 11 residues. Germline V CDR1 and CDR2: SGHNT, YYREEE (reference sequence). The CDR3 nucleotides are TGTGCCAGCAGCTTTCATCAGCCCCAGCATTTT. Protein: CASSFHQPQHF.